Below, 6 T cell receptor beta chains from the same sample are listed, as sequenced in a study of T cells after yellow fever vaccination. Via MiXCR, TCRdb re-called the 5' RACE reads, giving one row per CDR3 protein. The sample shows under 200,000 distinct CDR3 sequences, approximately 6.7% of them seen only once. The starting material was CD4+ T cells sorted from PBMCs, obtained around 5 days after the first yellow fever vaccination. These receptors were obtained from a man between 18 and 29 years old who received the YFV17D yellow fever vaccine.

This clonotype was recorded many times. This rearrangement joins TRBV4-3 to TRBJ1-5; 7 nucleotides align to TRBD1. CDR1 is LGHNA, CDR2 YSLEER, per germline. The trim removed 0 bases at V and 7 bases at J, leaving 6 bases unmatched. There are 15 residues in the CDR3. The CDR3 spells CASSQEWTGGQPQHF. In DNA, the CDR3 is TGCGCCAGCAGCCAAGAGTGGACAGGAGGGCAGCCCCAGCATTTT.

This clonotype was picked up many times. V gene TRBV7-2 combines with J gene TRBJ2-2, with 7 bases matching TRBD1. J lost 2 bases, V lost 2 bases, and 2 bases had no gene match. The length of the CDR3 is 15 residues. Germline CDR1 SGHTA, CDR2 FQGNSA. CDR3 residues: CASSLRGPNTGELFF. For the CDR3, the DNA is TGTGCCAGCAGCTTAAGGGGGCCCAACACCGGGGAGCTGTTTTTT.

This clonotype was counted ten times or more. V gene TRBV20-1 combines with J gene TRBJ2-3; D is uncertain. The V gene's germline CDR1 is DFQATT and CDR2 SNEGSKA (reference sequence). The V gene lost 3 bases and the J gene lost 0 bases, with 10 bases spanning the gap. The CDR3 extends over 14 amino acids. The CDR3 DNA follows: TGCAGTGCTAGTTCTGGTAGTAGCACAGATACGCAGTATTTT. Its translation is CSASSGSSTDTQYF.

The rearrangement links TRBV11-1 to TRBJ2-2; TRBD2 matches 10 bases. The CDR3 covers 18 residues. The J segment lost 4 bases and the V segment lost 1 base, leaving 9 bases of the junction unmatched. Germline V lookup: CDR1 SGHAT, CDR2 FQDESV (reference sequence). The chain's CDR3 is CASSLDPALAGFTGELFF. CDR3 DNA: TGTGCCAGCAGCTTAGACCCGGCACTAGCGGGGTTCACCGGGGAGCTGTTTTTT.

Remarks on this clonotype: One end of the junction varies from germline; a read error may be responsible. The V call is TRBV28, the J call TRBJ2-2; D gene ambiguous. Germline CDR1 and CDR2: MDHEN and SYDVKM. The CDR3 has 14 residues. CDR3 coding DNA: TGTGCCATCAGTTCGCCAGGTCCCACCGGGGAGCTGTTTTTT. Translation gives CAISSPGPTGELFF.

This clonotype has at least ten counts. The chain recombines TRBV20-1 with TRBJ1-1; weak D call: TRBD1 (6 bases). CDR3 length: 18 residues. CDR1 and CDR2 from the germline V gene are DFQATT and SNEGSKA (reference sequence). The ends were cut back, 5 bases at V and 4 bases at J, with 29 bases in the middle. CDR3 amino acids: CSAGGGLFPNVMVTEAFF. The CDR3 DNA sequence: TGCAGTGCTGGCGGGGGCCTCTTTCCTAATGTGATGGTCACTGAAGCTTTCTTT.